The 17 T cell receptor beta chains listed next were all sequenced from one sample in a study of response to subunit inactivated influenza vaccine. TCRdb passed the RT-PCR reads through MiXCR, listing each CDR3 protein once. This sample has about 650,000 distinct CDR3 sequences, with 15% to 18% found just once. Source: PBMCs from blood, taken 11 to 12 days after vaccination. Every receptor here comes from a man in his fifties who received an inactivated influenza vaccine.

The sample holds a few counts of this clonotype. The chain employs TRBV11-2 and TRBJ2-7, with no clear D. Germline CDR1 and CDR2: SGHAT and FQNNGV. Trimming shortened V by 1 base and J by 2 bases, and 9 bases separated the two germline ends. The CDR3 runs to 14 residues. This chain's CDR3 is CASSLARITYEQYF. For the CDR3, the DNA is TGTGCCAGCAGCTTAGCAAGGATTACCTACGAGCAGTACTTC.

The sample holds one count of this clonotype. J is TRBJ2-7 and V is TRBV20-1; 7 bases map to TRBD2. This CDR3 spans 14 amino acids. From germline, CDR1 is DFQATT and CDR2 SNEGSKA (reference sequence). V lost 1 base to trimming and J lost 0 bases; unmatched junction nucleotides: 3. The CDR3 protein is CSARVPGGSYEQYF. CDR3 DNA: TGCAGTGCTAGAGTCCCGGGGGGCTCCTACGAGCAGTACTTC.

The chain is built from TRBV10-3 and TRBJ2-2, with D possibly being TRBD2 (6 bases). This CDR3 has 16 amino acids. The germline V gene encodes CDR1 ENHRY and CDR2 SYGVKD. The germline V and J ends were trimmed by 6 bases and 4 bases, with 18 bases remaining between them. CDR3 residues: CAIRPPPGVFTGELFF. The CDR3 coding sequence is TGTGCCATCAGACCCCCACCGGGAGTATTCACCGGGGAGCTGTTTTTT.

This rearrangement joins TRBV11-1 to TRBJ2-3, with 7 bases fitting TRBD2. This CDR3 is built from 19 residues. Per germline, CDR1 SGHAT and CDR2 FQDESV (reference sequence). Germline trimming cut 5 bases from V and 0 bases from J; bases unmatched to any gene: 17. In nucleotides, the CDR3 is TGTGCCAGCAGCCGCCATAGGGTAGCGGGCACCGCTAGCACAGATACGCAGTATTTT. This sequence encodes CASSRHRVAGTASTDTQYF.

This clonotype was counted ten times or more. The rearrangement links TRBV18 to TRBJ1-1; D ambiguous. This CDR3 has 15 amino acids. Germline V CDR1 and CDR2: KGHSH, LQKENI. Trimming pared 2 bases from V and 10 bases from J, leaving 20 bases between. In DNA form, the CDR3 reads TGTGCCAGCTCACCAATCGGGCAGAACGAACGACCAGCTTTCTTT. Its protein product is CASSPIGQNERPAFF.

This clonotype was seen at least ten times. This chain connects TRBV10-2 to TRBJ2-1; 15 bases are shared with TRBD2. CDR1 and CDR2 from the germline V gene are WSHSY and SAAADI. The V segment lost 7 bases and the J segment 9 bases; nucleotides outside the gene matches: 10. CDR3 length equals 16 residues. The CDR3 nucleotides are TGCGCCAGCACCTCCGGACTAGCGGGGGGGCCAGGTGAGCAGTTCTTC. The encoded protein is CASTSGLAGGPGEQFF.

This chain connects TRBV29-1 to TRBJ2-5; TRBD1 agrees at 9 bases. V shed 6 bases and J 5 bases; nucleotides not matched to a gene: 10. Germline V gene sequence: CDR1 SQVTM, CDR2 ANQGSEA. The CDR3 has 14 residues. The CDR3 DNA reads TGCAGCGTGCCCGGGACAGGGCGGAGGGAGACCCAGTACTTC. This codes for CSVPGTGRRETQYF.

This clonotype was found many times. This rearrangement joins TRBV5-1 to TRBJ2-1; D possibly uses TRBD1 or TRBD2 (5 bases each). The CDR3 length is 13 residues. Trimming removed 5 bases at V and 7 bases at J, with 13 bases between. Germline loops: CDR1 SGHRS, CDR2 YFSETQ. The CDR3 sequence: CASRPGTENEQFF. In DNA, the CDR3 is TGCGCCAGCAGACCCGGGACGGAGAATGAGCAGTTCTTC. The full variable domain, with the rest looked up from reference TRBV5-1 and TRBJ2-1, is KAGVTQTPRYLIKTRGQQVTLSCSPISGHRSVSWYQQTPGQGLQFLFEYFSETQRNKGNFPGRFSGRQFSNSRSEMNVSTLELGDSALYLCASRPGTENEQFFGPGTRLTVL.

This chain's CDR3 is CASSLFRTGGAYNEQFF. CDR3 bases: TGTGCCAGCAGTTTATTTCGGACAGGGGGAGCCTACAATGAGCAGTTCTTC. The chain uses TRBV28 and TRBJ2-1; 10 bases are a match to TRBD1. The CDR3 totals 17 residues. V lost 1 base, J lost 2 bases, and 5 bases stayed unmatched. Germline-derived CDR1 and CDR2 are MDHEN and SYDVKM.

The sample holds many counts of this clonotype. The CDR3 is CASSYAYEQYF. The CDR3 DNA follows: TGTGCCAGCAGTTACGCCTACGAGCAGTACTTC. This chain uses TRBV7-2 with TRBJ2-7; D uncertain. CDR1 is SGHTA, CDR2 FQGNSA, per germline. The germline V and J ends were trimmed by 6 bases and 2 bases, with 5 bases remaining between them. The CDR3 loop spans 11 amino acids.

The rearrangement joins TRBV24-1 to TRBJ2-7; TRBD2 might be the D (6 bases). In germline, CDR1 is KGHDR, CDR2 SFDVKD. This CDR3 has 14 amino acids. Trimming took off 4 bases at V and 5 bases at J, with 14 bases between the two ends. The CDR3 region has the DNA TGTGCCACCAGTGAGGGAGGTAGCCGAGACGAGCAGTACTTC. Translation: CATSEGGSRDEQYF.

CDR3 bases: TGCAGTGCTAGAGATTTGGACCTCGGGGGCTACACCTTC. It yields the protein CSARDLDLGGYTF. The chain combines TRBV20-1 with TRBJ1-2; D unresolved. Looked up from germline, CDR1 is DFQATT and CDR2 is SNEGSKA (reference sequence). The ends were cut back, 0 bases at V and 8 bases at J, with 13 bases in the middle. This CDR3 has 13 residues.

This clonotype has a handful of counts. J is TRBJ2-5 and V is TRBV4-3, with D unresolved. This CDR3 has 14 residues. The germline CDR1 and CDR2 sequences are LGHNA and YSLEER. Trimming took 0 bases from V and 2 from J, leaving 7 bases between them. In nucleotides, the CDR3 is TGCGCCAGCAGCCAAGAGGCAAAACAAGAGACCCAGTACTTC. Translating gives CASSQEAKQETQYF.

This clonotype was counted ten times or more. The rearrangement links TRBV14 to TRBJ1-6; D ambiguous. The germline V and J ends were trimmed by 0 bases and 0 bases, with 6 bases remaining between them. Germline loops: CDR1 SGHDN, CDR2 FVKESK. CDR3 length: 16 residues. For the CDR3, the DNA is TGTGCCAGCAGCCAAGAGGGTTTCTCCTATAATTCACCCCTCCACTTT. This gives the protein CASSQEGFSYNSPLHF.

This chain connects TRBV12-3 or TRBV12-4 to TRBJ2-2, with a possible D match to TRBD1 (5 bases). V was clipped by 6 bases and J by 4 bases, with 15 bases between them. This CDR3 spans 15 amino acids. CDR3 nucleotides: TGTGCCAGCAGGGGGCCCCACGGCGGCACCGGGGAGCTGTTTTTT. Translating gives CASRGPHGGTGELFF.

This chain links TRBV9 with TRBJ2-1; 10 bases align to TRBD1. The germline gives CDR1 SGDLS, CDR2 YYNGEE. The CDR3 has 14 amino acids. Losses at the gene ends were 4 bases for V and 8 bases for J; bases not matched to a gene: 6. The CDR3 spells CASSPGQGNYEQFF. The CDR3 DNA sequence: TGTGCCAGCAGCCCGGGACAGGGGAACTATGAGCAGTTCTTC.

This clonotype was detected only a few times. J is TRBJ2-2 and V is TRBV5-1; 11 bases fit TRBD2. The V segment lost 4 bases and the J segment 7 bases; nucleotides outside the gene matches: 9. The CDR3 contains 16 residues. Germline V gene sequence: CDR1 SGHRS, CDR2 YFSETQ. The CDR3 spells CASSHLAGGHGGELFF. As DNA, the CDR3 is TGCGCCAGCAGCCACCTAGCGGGAGGCCACGGCGGGGAGCTGTTTTTT.